This T cell receptor beta chain was documented in a study of blood T cell repertoires in COVID-19. Study-wide context: COVID-19 samples, acute and convalescent, were from the United States, Italy and Spain. T cells, B-cell-depleted T cells, or PBMCs provided the cDNA or gDNA that served as material.

Original data processing: Quantification of nucleated cells was approximated via reference gene primer amplification. Libraries were prepared by immunoSEQ multiplex PCR; TCRdb keeps only in-frame clonotypes and omits some of them. The V and J calls and clone size are taken from that table; D and trimming were inferred from the DNA. Here the sample spans about 240,000 clones, approximately 82% being singletons. Sequenced input: peripheral blood. This TCR derives from a woman under 30 with acute or convalescent COVID-19.

This chain's CDR3 is CASSQGQPSYEQYF. CDR3 DNA: TGTGCCAGCAGCCAAGGACAGCCCTCCTACGAGCAGTACTTC. The rearrangement links TRBV14 to TRBJ2-7; tentative D call: TRBD1 (5 bases). Trimming removed 1 base at V and 0 bases at J, with 7 bases between. The CDR3 runs to 14 residues. Germline V lookup: CDR1 SGHDN, CDR2 FVKESK.